The rows below give T cell receptor beta chains drawn from one sample of a study of T cell responses to AZD1222 COVID-19 vaccine. Assay: immunoSEQ multiplex PCR; the TCRdb copy retains only in-frame clones and omits some. The table shows more than 100,000 clones, with roughly 90% occurring only once. The input for sequencing was peripheral blood, taken on day 0 of AZD1222 vaccination. Receptor source: an adult in good health. Both conserved end residues are part of each CDR3. The D gene is left open where the match is weak. Rows give clone size only sometimes, using once, few, many, or a class for an expanded clone.

J: TRBJ1-5; size: .; V: TRBV28; D: TRBD1; CDR3: CASSYRGRNQPQHF; DNA: TGTGCCAGCAGCTACAGGGGGCGGAATCAGCCCCAGCATTTT
J: TRBJ2-3; size: .; V: TRBV6-6; D: TRBD1; CDR3: CASSQTDFGTGLDTQYF; DNA: TGTGCCAGCAGTCAAACCGACTTCGGGACAGGGTTAGATACGCAGTATTTT
J: TRBJ2-5; size: few; V: TRBV2; D: .; CDR3: CASSRTAAAAQYF; DNA: TGTGCCAGCAGTAGGACAGCCGCAGCGGCCCAGTACTTC
J: TRBJ2-5; size: .; V: TRBV6-5; D: TRBD2; CDR3: CASSTSGGTQETQYF; DNA: TGTGCCAGCAGTACTAGCGGGGGCACCCAAGAGACCCAGTACTTC
J: TRBJ2-3; size: .; V: TRBV7-8; D: TRBD2; CDR3: CASSHSGSPDTQYF; DNA: TGTGCCAGCAGCCATAGCGGGAGCCCAGATACGCAGTATTTT
J: TRBJ1-1; size: few; V: TRBV6-2/TRBV6-3; D: .; CDR3: CASSRTRGNTEAFF; DNA: TGTGCCAGCAGCCGCACCCGGGGAAACACTGAAGCTTTCTTT
J: TRBJ2-3; size: .; V: TRBV28; D: .; CDR3: CASSFPQGDYTDTQYF; DNA: TGTGCCAGCAGTTTTCCACAGGGGGACTACACAGATACGCAGTATTTT
J: TRBJ2-7; size: .; V: TRBV6-2/TRBV6-3; D: .; CDR3: CASSYLGPVYEQYF; DNA: TGTGCCAGCAGTTACCTGGGACCTGTCTACGAGCAGTACTTC
J: TRBJ2-7; size: .; V: TRBV7-9; D: TRBD1; CDR3: CASSPTGDRREQYF; DNA: TGTGCCAGCAGCCCGACAGGGGATAGGCGCGAGCAGTACTTC
J: TRBJ1-1; size: few; V: TRBV13; D: .; CDR3: CASSSQGHLNTEAFF; DNA: TGTGCCAGCAGCTCGCAGGGACACCTGAACACTGAAGCTTTCTTT
J: TRBJ1-4; size: .; V: TRBV4-1; D: .; CDR3: CASSQAVGLQKLFF; DNA: TGCGCCAGCAGCCAAGCGGTCGGCTTGCAAAAACTGTTTTTT
J: TRBJ1-5; size: few; V: TRBV28; D: .; CDR3: CASSFTVDQPQHF; DNA: TGTGCCAGCAGTTTCACCGTGGATCAGCCCCAGCATTTT
J: TRBJ1-1; size: .; V: TRBV11-2; D: .; CDR3: CASSPYNGRNTEAFF; DNA: TGTGCCAGCAGCCCCTACAATGGAAGGAACACTGAAGCTTTCTTT
J: TRBJ1-1; size: many; V: TRBV24-1; D: TRBD1; CDR3: CATDRDTEAFF; DNA: TGTGCCACCGACAGGGACACTGAAGCTTTCTTT
J: TRBJ2-3; size: .; V: TRBV10-2; D: TRBD2; CDR3: CASSESTSGGRVDTQYF; DNA: TGCGCCAGCAGTGAGTCAACTAGCGGGGGGCGTGTGGATACGCAGTATTTT
J: TRBJ2-5; size: .; V: TRBV27; D: TRBD2; CDR3: CASSPGTSGRETQYF; DNA: TGTGCCAGCAGTCCCGGGACTAGCGGGAGGGAGACCCAGTACTTC